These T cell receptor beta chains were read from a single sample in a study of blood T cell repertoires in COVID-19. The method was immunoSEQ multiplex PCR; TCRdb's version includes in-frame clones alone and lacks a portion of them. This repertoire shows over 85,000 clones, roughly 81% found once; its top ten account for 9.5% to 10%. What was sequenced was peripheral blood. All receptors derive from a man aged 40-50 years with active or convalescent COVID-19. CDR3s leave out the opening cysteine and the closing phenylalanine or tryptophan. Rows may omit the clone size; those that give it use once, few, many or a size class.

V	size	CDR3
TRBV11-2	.	ASSPQGRRETQY
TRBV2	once	ASRQGGQPQH
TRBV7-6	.	ASSLGAGAESYEQY
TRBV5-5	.	ASSFEGTNEKLF
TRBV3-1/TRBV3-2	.	ASSQGLAGAYEQY
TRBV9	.	ASSVVGQGRDEQF
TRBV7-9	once	ASSSETQY
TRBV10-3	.	AISGTDNQPQH
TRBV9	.	ASSVGQGAHGYT
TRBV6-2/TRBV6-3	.	ASSGGHSYGYT
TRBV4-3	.	ASSQVLSGTSGVA
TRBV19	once	ASSISGGAGSYNEQF
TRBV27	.	ASSLHLGGTGELF
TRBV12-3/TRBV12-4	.	ASSYGSAGEQY
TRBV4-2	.	ASSQERQQGQNEQF
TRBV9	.	ASSVMRDTEAF
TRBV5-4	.	ASSLFMWGGSLNTEAF
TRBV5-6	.	ASSWGQGADTQY
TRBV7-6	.	ASSSGGLAVETQY
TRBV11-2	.	ASSGTGGANSPLH
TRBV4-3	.	ASSQDLATKETQY
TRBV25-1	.	ASSLQGAPPNYGYT
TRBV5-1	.	ASSLRRDSGELF
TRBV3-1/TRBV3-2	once	ASSQVYYEQY
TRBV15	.	ATSSGGQSSGNTIY
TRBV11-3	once	ASSLGGRGSGELF
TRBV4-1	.	ASSRGLAGGPGNEQF
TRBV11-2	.	ASSSGVFGNTIY
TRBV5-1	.	ASSQETDTQY
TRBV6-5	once	ASRTGLAQETQY
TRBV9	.	ASSERDRPYNEQF
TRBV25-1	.	ASSEESSPPLH
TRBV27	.	ASSLSGRQSAF
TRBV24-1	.	ATSLGGDTQY
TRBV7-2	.	ASSSHPRASGGQETQY
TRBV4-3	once	ASSQTTLAGGRRYEQY
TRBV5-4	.	ASSPAGGFTDTQY
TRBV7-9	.	ASRSTGDEDYEQY
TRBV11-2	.	ASSQPQGALSAQY
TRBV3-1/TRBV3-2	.	ASSQERTGVGEQY
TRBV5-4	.	ASSPRSGGAPGELF
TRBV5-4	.	ASSPGGASGGPGTQY
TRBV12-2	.	ASRSYEKLF
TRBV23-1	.	ASSNPGQY
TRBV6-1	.	ASSEGGSGGNEQF
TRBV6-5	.	ASKEGTAYGYT
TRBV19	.	ASSMGGGTGFNQPQH
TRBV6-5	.	ASSWGPSYEQY
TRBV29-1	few	SVGGGNQPQH
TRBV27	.	ASRPTGAGEKLF
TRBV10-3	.	AITTSTGKVDTQY
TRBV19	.	ASSDLDSGANVLT
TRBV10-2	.	ASSESWRARNYGYT
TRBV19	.	ASSIAAERGLH